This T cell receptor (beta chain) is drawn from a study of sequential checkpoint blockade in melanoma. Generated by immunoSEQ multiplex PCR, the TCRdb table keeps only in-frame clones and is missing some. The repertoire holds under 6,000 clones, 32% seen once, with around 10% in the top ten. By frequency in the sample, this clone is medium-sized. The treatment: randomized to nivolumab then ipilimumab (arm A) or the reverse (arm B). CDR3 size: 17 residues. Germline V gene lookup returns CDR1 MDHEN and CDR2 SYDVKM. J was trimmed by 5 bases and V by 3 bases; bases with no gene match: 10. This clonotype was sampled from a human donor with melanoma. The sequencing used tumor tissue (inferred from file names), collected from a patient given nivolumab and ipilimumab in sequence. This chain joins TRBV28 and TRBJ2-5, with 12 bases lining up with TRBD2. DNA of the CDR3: TGTGCCAGCAGTTTCACATCTAGCGGGGGGGCAGGGGAGACCCAGTACTTC. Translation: CASSFTSSGGAGETQYF.